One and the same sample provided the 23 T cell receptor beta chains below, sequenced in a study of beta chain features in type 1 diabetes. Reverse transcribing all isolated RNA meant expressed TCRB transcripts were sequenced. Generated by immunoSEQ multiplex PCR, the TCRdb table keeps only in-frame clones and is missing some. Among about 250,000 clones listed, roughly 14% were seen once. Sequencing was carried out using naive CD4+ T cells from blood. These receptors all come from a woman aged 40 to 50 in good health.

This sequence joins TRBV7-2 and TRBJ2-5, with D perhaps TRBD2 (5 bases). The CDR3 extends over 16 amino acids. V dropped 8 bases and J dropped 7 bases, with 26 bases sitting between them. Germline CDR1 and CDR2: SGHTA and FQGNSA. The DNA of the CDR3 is TGTGCCAGCTCGTCGTGGAGGAGCGGTGGCGACGCGACCCAGTACTTC. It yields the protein CASSSWRSGGDATQYF.

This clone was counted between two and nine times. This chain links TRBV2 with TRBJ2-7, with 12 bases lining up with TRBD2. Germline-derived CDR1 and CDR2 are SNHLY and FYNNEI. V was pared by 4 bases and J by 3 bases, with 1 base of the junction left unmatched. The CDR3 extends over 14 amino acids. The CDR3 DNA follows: TGTGCCAGCAGTGGACTAGCGGGGGTCTACGAGCAGTACTTC. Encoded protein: CASSGLAGVYEQYF.

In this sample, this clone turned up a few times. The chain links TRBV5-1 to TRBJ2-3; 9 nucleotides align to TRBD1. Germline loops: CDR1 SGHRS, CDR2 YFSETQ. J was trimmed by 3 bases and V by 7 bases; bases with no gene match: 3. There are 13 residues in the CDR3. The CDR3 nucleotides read TGCGCCAGCCGGGACAGGGAAACAGATACGCAGTATTTT. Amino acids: CASRDRETDTQYF.

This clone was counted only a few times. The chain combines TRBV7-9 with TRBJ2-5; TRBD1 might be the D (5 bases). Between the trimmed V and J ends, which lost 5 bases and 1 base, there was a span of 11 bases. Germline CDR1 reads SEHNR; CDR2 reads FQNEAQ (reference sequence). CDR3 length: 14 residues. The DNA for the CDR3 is TGTGCCAGCAGCGTCTTACAGGTCCAAGAGACCCAGTACTTC. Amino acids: CASSVLQVQETQYF.

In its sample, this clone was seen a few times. CDR3 protein: CASSYTGLRTGELFF. The CDR3 nucleotides are TGTGCCAGCAGTTACACAGGACTACGAACCGGGGAGCTGTTTTTT. This sequence joins TRBV6-6 and TRBJ2-2, with a tentative D call TRBD2 (6 bases). Germline V CDR1 and CDR2: MNHNY, SVGAGI (reference sequence). Trimming stripped 2 bases from V and 5 bases from J, with 12 bases between. The CDR3 loop spans 15 amino acids.

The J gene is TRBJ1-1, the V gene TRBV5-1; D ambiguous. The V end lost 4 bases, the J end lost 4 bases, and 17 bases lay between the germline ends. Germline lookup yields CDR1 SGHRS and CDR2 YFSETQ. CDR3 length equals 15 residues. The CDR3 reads CASSLWPSSGTEAFF. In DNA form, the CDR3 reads TGCGCCAGCAGCCTGTGGCCCTCCTCGGGCACTGAAGCTTTCTTT.

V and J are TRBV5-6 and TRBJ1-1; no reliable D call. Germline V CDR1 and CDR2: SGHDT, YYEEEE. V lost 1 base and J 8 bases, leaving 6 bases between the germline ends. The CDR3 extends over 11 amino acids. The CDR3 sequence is CASSLLSEAFF. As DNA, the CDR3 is TGTGCCAGCAGCTTGTTAAGCGAAGCTTTCTTT. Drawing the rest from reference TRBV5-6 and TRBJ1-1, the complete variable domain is DAGVTQSPTHLIKTRGQQVTLRCSPKSGHDTVSWYQQALGQGPQFIFQYYEEEERQRGNFPDRFSGHQFPNYSSELNVNALLLGDSALYLCASSLLSEAFFGQGTRLTVV.

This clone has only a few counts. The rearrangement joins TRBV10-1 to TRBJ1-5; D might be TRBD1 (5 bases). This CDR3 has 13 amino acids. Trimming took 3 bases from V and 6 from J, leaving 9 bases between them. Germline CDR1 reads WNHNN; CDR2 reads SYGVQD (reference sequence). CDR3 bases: TGCGCCAGCAGTGACGGGGGGAGTCAGCCCCAGCATTTT. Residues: CASSDGGSQPQHF.

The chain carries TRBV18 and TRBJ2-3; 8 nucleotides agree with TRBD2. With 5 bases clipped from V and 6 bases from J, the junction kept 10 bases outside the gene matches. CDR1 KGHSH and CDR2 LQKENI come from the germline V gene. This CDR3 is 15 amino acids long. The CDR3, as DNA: TGTGCCAGCTCATCCCTGCGGGGGGTTTTGGATACGCAGTATTTT. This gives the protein CASSSLRGVLDTQYF.

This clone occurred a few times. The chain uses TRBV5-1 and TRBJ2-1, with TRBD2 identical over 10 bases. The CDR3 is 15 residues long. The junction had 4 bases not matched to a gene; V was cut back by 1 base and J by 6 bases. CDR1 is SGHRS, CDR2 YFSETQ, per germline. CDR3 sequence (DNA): TGCGCCAGCAGCTTGAGAGCGGGGGGGGTCAATGAGCAGTTCTTC. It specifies CASSLRAGGVNEQFF.

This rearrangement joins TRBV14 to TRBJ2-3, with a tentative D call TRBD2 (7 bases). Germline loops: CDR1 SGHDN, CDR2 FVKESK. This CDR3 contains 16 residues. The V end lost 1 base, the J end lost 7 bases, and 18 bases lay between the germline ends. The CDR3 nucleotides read TGTGCCAGCAGCCAAGTGGCGGGGGCCGTCGGGAATACGCAGTATTTT. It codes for CASSQVAGAVGNTQYF.

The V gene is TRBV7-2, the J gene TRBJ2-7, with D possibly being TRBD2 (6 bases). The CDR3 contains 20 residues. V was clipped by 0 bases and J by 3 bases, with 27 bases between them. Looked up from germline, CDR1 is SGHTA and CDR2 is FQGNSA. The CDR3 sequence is CASSLAHPSRGAGLLYEQYF. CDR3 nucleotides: TGTGCCAGCAGCTTAGCCCACCCATCTCGAGGGGCGGGGTTACTCTACGAGCAGTACTTC.

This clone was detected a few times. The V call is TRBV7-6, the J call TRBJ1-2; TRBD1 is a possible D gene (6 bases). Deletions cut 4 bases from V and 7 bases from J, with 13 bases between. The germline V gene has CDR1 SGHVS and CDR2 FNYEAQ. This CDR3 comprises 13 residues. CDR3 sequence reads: CASSYEQGSGYTF. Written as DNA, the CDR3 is TGTGCCAGCAGCTACGAGCAGGGGAGTGGCTACACCTTC.

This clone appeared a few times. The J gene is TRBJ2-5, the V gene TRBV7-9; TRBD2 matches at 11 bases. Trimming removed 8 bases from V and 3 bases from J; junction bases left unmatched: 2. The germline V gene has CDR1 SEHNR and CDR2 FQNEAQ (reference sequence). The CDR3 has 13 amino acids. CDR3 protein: CASGLAGEETQYF. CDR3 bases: TGTGCCAGCGGACTAGCGGGTGAAGAGACCCAGTACTTC.

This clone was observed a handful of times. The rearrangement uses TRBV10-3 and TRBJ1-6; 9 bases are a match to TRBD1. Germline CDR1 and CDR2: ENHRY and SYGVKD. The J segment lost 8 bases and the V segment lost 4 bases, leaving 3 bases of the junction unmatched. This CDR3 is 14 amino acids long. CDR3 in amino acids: CAISGTGVDSPLHF. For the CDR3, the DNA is TGTGCCATCAGTGGGACAGGGGTCGATTCACCCCTCCACTTT.

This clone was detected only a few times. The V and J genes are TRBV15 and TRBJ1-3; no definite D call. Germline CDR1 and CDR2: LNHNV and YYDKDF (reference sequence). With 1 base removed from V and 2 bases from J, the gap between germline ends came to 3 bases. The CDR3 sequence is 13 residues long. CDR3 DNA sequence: TGTGCCACCAGCAGAGCAACTGGAAACACCATATATTTT. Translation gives CATSRATGNTIYF.

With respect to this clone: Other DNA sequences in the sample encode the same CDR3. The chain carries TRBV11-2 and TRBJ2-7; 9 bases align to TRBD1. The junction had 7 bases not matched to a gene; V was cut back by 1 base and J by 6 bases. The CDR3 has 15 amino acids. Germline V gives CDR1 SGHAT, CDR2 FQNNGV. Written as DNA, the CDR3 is TGTGCCAGCAGCTTAGCCGCGACAGGGGGTTTCGAGCAGTACTTC. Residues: CASSLAATGGFEQYF.

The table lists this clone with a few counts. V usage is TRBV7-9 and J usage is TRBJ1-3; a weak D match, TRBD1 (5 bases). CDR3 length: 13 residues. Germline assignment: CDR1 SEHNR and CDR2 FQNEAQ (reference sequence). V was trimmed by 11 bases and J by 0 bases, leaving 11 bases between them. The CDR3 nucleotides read TGTGCCTCAGGGTCCAGCTCTGGAAACACCATATATTTT. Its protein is CASGSSSGNTIYF.

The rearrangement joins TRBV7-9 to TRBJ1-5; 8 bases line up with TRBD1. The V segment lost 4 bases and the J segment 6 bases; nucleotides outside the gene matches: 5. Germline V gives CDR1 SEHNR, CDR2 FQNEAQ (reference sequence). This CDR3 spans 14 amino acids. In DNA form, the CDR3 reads TGTGCCAGCAGCTCCCAGGGGGCGGCTCAGCCCCAGCATTTT. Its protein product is CASSSQGAAQPQHF.

CDR3 protein: CSVAVSGNTIYF. In DNA, the CDR3 is TGCAGCGTTGCTGTCTCTGGAAACACCATATATTTT. The chain employs TRBV29-1 and TRBJ1-3; D unresolved. CDR3 length equals 12 residues. With 4 bases removed from V and 0 bases from J, the gap between germline ends came to 4 bases. The germline gives CDR1 SQVTM, CDR2 ANQGSEA.

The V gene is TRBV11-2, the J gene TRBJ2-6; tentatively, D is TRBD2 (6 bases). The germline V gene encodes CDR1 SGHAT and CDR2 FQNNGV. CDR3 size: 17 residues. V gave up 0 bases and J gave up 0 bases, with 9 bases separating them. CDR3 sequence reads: CASSLDGGASGANVLTF. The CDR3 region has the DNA TGTGCCAGCAGCTTAGATGGCGGGGCCTCTGGGGCCAACGTCCTGACTTTC.

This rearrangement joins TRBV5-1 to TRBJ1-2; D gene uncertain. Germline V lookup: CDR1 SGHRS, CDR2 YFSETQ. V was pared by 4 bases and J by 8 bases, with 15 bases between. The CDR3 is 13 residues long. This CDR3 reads CASSPLATGGYTF. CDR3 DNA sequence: TGCGCCAGCAGCCCTCTGGCGACGGGAGGCTACACCTTC.

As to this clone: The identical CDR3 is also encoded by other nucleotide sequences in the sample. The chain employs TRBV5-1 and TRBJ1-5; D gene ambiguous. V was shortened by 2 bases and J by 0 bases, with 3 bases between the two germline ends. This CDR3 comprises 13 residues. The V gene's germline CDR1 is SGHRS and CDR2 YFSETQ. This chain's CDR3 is CASSFGSNQPQHF. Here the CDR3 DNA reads TGCGCCAGCAGCTTCGGTAGCAATCAGCCCCAGCATTTT.